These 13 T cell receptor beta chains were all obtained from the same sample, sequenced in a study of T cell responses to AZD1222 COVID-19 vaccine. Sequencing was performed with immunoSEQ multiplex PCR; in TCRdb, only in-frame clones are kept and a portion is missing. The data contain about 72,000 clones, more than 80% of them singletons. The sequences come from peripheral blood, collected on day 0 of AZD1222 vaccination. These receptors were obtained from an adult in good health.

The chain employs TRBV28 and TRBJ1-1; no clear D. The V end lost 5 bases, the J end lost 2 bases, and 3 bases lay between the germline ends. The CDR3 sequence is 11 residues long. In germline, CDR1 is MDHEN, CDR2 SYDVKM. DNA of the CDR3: TGTGCCAGCAGTACTAACACTGAAGCTTTCTTT. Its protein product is CASSTNTEAFF.

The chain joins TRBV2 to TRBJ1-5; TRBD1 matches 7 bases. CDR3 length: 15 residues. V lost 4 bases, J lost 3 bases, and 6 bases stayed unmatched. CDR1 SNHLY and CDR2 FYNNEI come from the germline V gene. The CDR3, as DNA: TGTGCCAGCAGTGTGACAGGGCCTACCAATCAGCCCCAGCATTTT. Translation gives CASSVTGPTNQPQHF.

CDR3 bases: TGTGCCAGCGCTTTCGAGGGGCAATTCGGAAACACCATATATTTT. Encoded protein: CASAFEGQFGNTIYF. V and J are TRBV28 and TRBJ1-3, with a weak D call TRBD1 (5 bases). The CDR3 length is 15 residues. Deletions cut 8 bases from V and 4 bases from J, with 18 bases between. The germline V gene has CDR1 MDHEN and CDR2 SYDVKM.

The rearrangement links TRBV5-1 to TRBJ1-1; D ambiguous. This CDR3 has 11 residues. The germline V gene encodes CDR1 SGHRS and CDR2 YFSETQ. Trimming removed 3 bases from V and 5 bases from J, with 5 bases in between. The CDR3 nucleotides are TGCGCCAGCAGCTGGGGAACTGAAGCTTTCTTT. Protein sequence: CASSWGTEAFF.

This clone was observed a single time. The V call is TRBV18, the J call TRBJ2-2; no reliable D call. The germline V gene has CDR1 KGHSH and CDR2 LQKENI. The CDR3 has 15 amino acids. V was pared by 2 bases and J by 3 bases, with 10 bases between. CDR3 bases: TGTGCCAGCTCACCAAGGCAGTTAGACACCGGGGAGCTGTTTTTT. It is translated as CASSPRQLDTGELFF.

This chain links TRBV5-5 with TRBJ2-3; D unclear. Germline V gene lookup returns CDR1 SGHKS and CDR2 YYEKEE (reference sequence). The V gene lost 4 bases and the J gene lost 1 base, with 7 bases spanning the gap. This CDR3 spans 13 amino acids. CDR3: CASSQPGTDTQYF. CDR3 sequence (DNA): TGTGCCAGCAGCCAACCGGGCACAGATACGCAGTATTTT.

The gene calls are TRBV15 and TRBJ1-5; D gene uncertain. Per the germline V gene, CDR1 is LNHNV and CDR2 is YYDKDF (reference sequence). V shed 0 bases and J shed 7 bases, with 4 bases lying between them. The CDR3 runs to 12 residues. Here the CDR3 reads CATSREAQPQHF. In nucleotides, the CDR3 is TGTGCCACCAGCAGAGAGGCCCAGCCCCAGCATTTT.

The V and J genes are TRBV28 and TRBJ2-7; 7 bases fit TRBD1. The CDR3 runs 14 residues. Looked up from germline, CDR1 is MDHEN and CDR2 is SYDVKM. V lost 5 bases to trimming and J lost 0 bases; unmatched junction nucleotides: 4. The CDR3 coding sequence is TGTGCCAGCAGTCGGGACAGCTACTCCTACGAGCAGTACTTC. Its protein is CASSRDSYSYEQYF.

The CDR3: CASSLGGGDGYTF. Here the CDR3 DNA reads TGTGCCAGCAGCTTAGGTGGGGGGGATGGCTACACCTTC. V usage is TRBV7-9 and J usage is TRBJ1-2; tentative D call: TRBD1 (5 bases). Deletions cut 1 base from V and 6 bases from J, with 9 bases between. CDR3 length: 13 amino acids. Germline-derived CDR1 and CDR2 are SEHNR and FQNEAQ (reference sequence).

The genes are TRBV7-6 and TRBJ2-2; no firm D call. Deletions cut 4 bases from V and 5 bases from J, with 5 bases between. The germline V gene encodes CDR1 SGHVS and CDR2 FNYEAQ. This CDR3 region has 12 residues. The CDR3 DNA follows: TGTGCCAGCAGCTCTGAGACCGGGGAGCTGTTTTTT. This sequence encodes CASSSETGELFF.

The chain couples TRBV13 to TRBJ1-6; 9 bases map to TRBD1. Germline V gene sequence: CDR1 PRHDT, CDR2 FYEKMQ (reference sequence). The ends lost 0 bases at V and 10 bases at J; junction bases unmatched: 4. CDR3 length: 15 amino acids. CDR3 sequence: CASSLGGQGKSPLHF. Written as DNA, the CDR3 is TGTGCCAGCAGCTTAGGGGGACAGGGAAAATCACCCCTCCACTTT.

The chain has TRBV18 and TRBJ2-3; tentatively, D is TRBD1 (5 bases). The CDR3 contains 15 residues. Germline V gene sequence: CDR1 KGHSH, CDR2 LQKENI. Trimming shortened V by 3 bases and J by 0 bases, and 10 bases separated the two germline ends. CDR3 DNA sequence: TGTGCCAGCTCACCGGACACCCTCAGCACAGATACGCAGTATTTT. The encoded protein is CASSPDTLSTDTQYF.

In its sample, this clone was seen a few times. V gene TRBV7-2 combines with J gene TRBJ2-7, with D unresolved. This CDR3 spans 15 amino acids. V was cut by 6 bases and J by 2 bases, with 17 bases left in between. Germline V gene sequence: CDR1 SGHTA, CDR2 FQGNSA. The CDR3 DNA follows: TGTGCCAGCAGTTATACTGGAGCGCCGACCTACGAGCAGTACTTC. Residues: CASSYTGAPTYEQYF.